The text below deals with one T cell receptor beta chain. The data belong to a study of shared clonotypes between healthy human individuals. TCRdb's copy holds only in-frame clones and misses some; the assay was immunoSEQ multiplex PCR. The sample holds around 2.5 million clones, approximately 93% seen once. Germline V gene data show CDR1 as SGHRS and CDR2 as YFSETQ. There are 17 residues in the CDR3. V dropped 7 bases and J dropped 3; count of bases not matched to a gene: 12. The rearrangement uses TRBV5-1 and TRBJ2-2, with 10 positions matching TRBD2. This TCR derives from a man aged 18 to 35 in good health. Some clones in this sample may be carry-over from other donors' samples. Sequenced material: naive CD4+ T cells from PBMCs. This sample's subset: CD45RA+ positively selected. CDR3 residues: CASSATLAGGHTGELFF. Here the CDR3 DNA reads TGCGCCAGCTCCGCTACTTTAGCGGGAGGCCACACCGGGGAGCTGTTTTTT.